These 21 T cell receptor beta chains were sequenced from one sample in a study of T cell repertoires in cytomegalovirus infection. TCRdb re-called the reads with MiXCR, one entry per CDR3 protein. The profile shows some 180,000 distinct CDR3 sequences, about 21% of them singletons. The sample consisted of PBMCs. The source of these receptors is a human donor in good health (CMV status not recorded). Some clones in this sample may be carry-over from other donors' samples.

Notes on this clonotype: With a much larger clone just one base away, this may be a read error. The chain joins TRBV7-6 to TRBJ1-2; the D gene is possibly TRBD1 (5 bases). V was clipped by 5 bases and J by 2 bases, with 9 bases between them. The germline V gene encodes CDR1 SGHVS and CDR2 FNYEAQ. The CDR3 length is 13 residues. The CDR3 spells CASSPQENYGYTF. CDR3 DNA sequence: TGTGCCAGCAGCCCACAGGAAAACTATGGCTACACCTTC.

This clonotype showed up just a few times. The rearrangement links TRBV20-1 to TRBJ2-2; the D is unclear. The CDR3 runs to 13 residues. The germline V gene has CDR1 DFQATT and CDR2 SNEGSKA (reference sequence). V was trimmed by 2 bases and J by 4 bases, leaving 8 bases between them. The CDR3: CSARQEPTGELFF. The CDR3 coding sequence is TGCAGTGCTAGACAGGAGCCCACCGGGGAGCTGTTTTTT.

Ten or more counts support this clonotype. This chain's CDR3 is CASSIAGTAVNTEAFF. Written as DNA, the CDR3 is TGTGCCAGTAGTATAGCCGGGACAGCCGTGAACACTGAAGCTTTCTTT. This chain links TRBV19 with TRBJ1-1, with 7 bases fitting TRBD1. The CDR3 contains 16 residues. Germline V CDR1 and CDR2: LNHDA, SQIVND (reference sequence). The V and J ends lost 1 base and 0 bases, in that order; junction bases with no gene match: 5.

Only a few counts were recorded for this clonotype. The chain combines TRBV12-3 or TRBV12-4 with TRBJ1-2, with D possibly matching TRBD1 (5 bases). The CDR3 covers 14 residues. The germline V and J ends were trimmed by 5 bases and 1 base, with 11 bases remaining between them. In DNA form, the CDR3 reads TGTGCCAGCAGTCCTTCGACAGTTAACTATGGCTACACCTTC. It codes for CASSPSTVNYGYTF.

This clonotype was seen more than once but under ten times. The genes are TRBV3-1 and TRBJ2-1; the match to TRBD2 covers 8 bases. CDR1 and CDR2 from the germline V gene are LGHDT and YNNKEL (reference sequence). Trimming at V came to 4 bases and at J to 4 bases, leaving 6 bases not matched to a gene. This CDR3 region has 15 residues. The CDR3 is CASSRGGSGYNEQFF. Written as DNA, the CDR3 is TGTGCCAGCAGCCGCGGGGGGTCGGGGTACAATGAGCAGTTCTTC.

The chain's CDR3 is CASSPWGGPTYNEQFF. In DNA form, the CDR3 reads TGTGCCAGCAGTCCGTGGGGGGGGCCCACCTACAATGAGCAGTTCTTC. The chain has TRBV7-4 and TRBJ2-1, with D perhaps matching TRBD2 (7 bases). V was trimmed by 6 bases and J by 2 bases, leaving 17 bases between them. The germline V gene has CDR1 SGHVT and CDR2 SQSDAQ. The CDR3 spans 16 residues.

The chain couples TRBV6-1 to TRBJ1-4; D is perhaps TRBD1 (6 bases). Germline V CDR1 and CDR2: MNHNS, SASEGT. The CDR3 consists of 15 residues. Between the trimmed V and J ends, which lost 1 base and 7 bases, there was a span of 13 bases. The CDR3 loop is CASSEVPQGVEKLFF. The CDR3 DNA is TGTGCCAGCAGTGAAGTTCCACAGGGTGTTGAAAAACTGTTTTTT.

This clonotype came up many times. This chain joins TRBV7-9 and TRBJ2-1; D unresolved. CDR1 and CDR2 (germline): SEHNR, FQNEAQ (reference sequence). The CDR3 covers 16 residues. V lost 6 bases and J 3 bases, leaving 18 bases between the germline ends. The CDR3 loop is CASRHADPALYNEQFF. DNA of the CDR3: TGTGCCAGCAGACATGCGGACCCCGCTCTCTACAATGAGCAGTTCTTC.

The chain is built from TRBV5-4 and TRBJ2-3; D remains ambiguous. Per germline, CDR1 SGHNT and CDR2 YYREEE (reference sequence). V was clipped by 1 base and J by 2 bases, with 11 bases between them. The CDR3 has 15 residues. Written as DNA, the CDR3 is TGTGCCAGCAGCTTGTTATCCAGCGACACAGATACGCAGTATTTT. This gives the protein CASSLLSSDTDTQYF.

The rearrangement uses TRBV28 and TRBJ2-3, with D maybe TRBD2 (6 bases). This CDR3 comprises 14 residues. Germline V gene data show CDR1 as MDHEN and CDR2 as SYDVKM. V was trimmed by 8 bases and J by 0 bases, leaving 12 bases between them. CDR3 sequence: CASGRGRSTDTQYF. CDR3 coding DNA: TGTGCCAGCGGTCGGGGGAGAAGCACAGATACGCAGTATTTT.

This clonotype was counted only a few times. The CDR3 DNA follows: TGTGCCAGCAGCTTATATGACGGGACAGGGGGATCTGGGGCCAACGTCCTGACTTTC. This codes for CASSLYDGTGGSGANVLTF. V and J are TRBV7-4 and TRBJ2-6; 11 bases agree with TRBD1. CDR1 is SGHVT and CDR2 is SQSDAQ in the germline V gene. The CDR3 totals 19 residues. The V segment lost 2 bases and the J segment 1 base; nucleotides outside the gene matches: 7.

The rearrangement links TRBV27 to TRBJ1-1, with a tentative D call TRBD1 (5 bases). Per the germline V gene, CDR1 is MNHEY and CDR2 is SMNVEV (reference sequence). The CDR3 consists of 15 residues. V lost 5 bases, J lost 4 bases, and 17 bases lay in between. The CDR3: CASSPRAGLSTEAFF. Here the CDR3 DNA reads TGTGCCAGCAGTCCCCGGGCAGGGTTGAGCACTGAAGCTTTCTTT.

The rearrangement uses TRBV7-2 and TRBJ2-1; 12 nucleotides match TRBD2. J was trimmed by 8 bases and V by 1 base; bases with no gene match: 6. From germline, CDR1 is SGHTA and CDR2 FQGNSA. The CDR3 loop spans 16 amino acids. CDR3 in amino acids: CASSLEGLAGGHEQFF. CDR3 DNA: TGTGCCAGCAGCTTAGAAGGGCTAGCGGGAGGGCATGAGCAGTTCTTC.

The rearrangement uses TRBV28 and TRBJ2-7; D could derive from TRBD1 or TRBD2 (5 bases each). With 8 bases removed from V and 4 bases from J, the gap between germline ends came to 12 bases. CDR3 length equals 12 residues. CDR1 is MDHEN, CDR2 SYDVKM, per germline. The CDR3 DNA is TGTGCCAGCGGAACGGGACCATACGAGCAGTACTTC. This encodes CASGTGPYEQYF.

The gene calls are TRBV20-1 and TRBJ2-3, with 10 nucleotides matching TRBD2. CDR1 and CDR2 (germline): DFQATT, SNEGSKA (reference sequence). The CDR3 sequence is 14 residues long. V was clipped by 5 bases and J by 4 bases; unmatched bases: 6. This CDR3 is CSAVAGGYPDTQYF. The CDR3 nucleotides are TGCAGTGCTGTAGCGGGAGGTTACCCAGATACGCAGTATTTT.

This clonotype was observed at least ten times. V and J are TRBV7-2 and TRBJ1-3, with D unclear. The CDR3 runs to 15 residues. Trimming stripped 0 bases from V and 0 bases from J, with 6 bases between. CDR1 and CDR2 (germline): SGHTA, FQGNSA. CDR3 protein: CASSLARLSGNTIYF. The CDR3 bases are TGTGCCAGCAGCTTAGCACGGCTCTCTGGAAACACCATATATTTT.

This clonotype was counted ten times or more. The chain uses TRBV7-2 and TRBJ2-1; D not resolved. Trimming removed 5 bases at V and 8 bases at J, with 10 bases between. CDR3 length equals 12 residues. Germline V gives CDR1 SGHTA, CDR2 FQGNSA. The CDR3 DNA follows: TGTGCCAGCAGCCTCCCCGTTCATGAGCAGTTCTTC. Translated: CASSLPVHEQFF.

This clonotype has more than one count but fewer than ten. The V gene is TRBV27, the J gene TRBJ2-3; D remains unclear. Trimming shortened V by 4 bases and J by 1 base, and 12 bases separated the two germline ends. The CDR3 loop spans 15 amino acids. Germline CDR1 MNHEY, CDR2 SMNVEV (reference sequence). The chain's CDR3 is CASSSPGVGTDTQYF. As DNA, the CDR3 is TGTGCCAGCAGTTCACCCGGAGTTGGCACAGATACGCAGTATTTT.

The chain is built from TRBV15 and TRBJ2-7; TRBD1 matches 9 bases. Germline V gene lookup returns CDR1 LNHNV and CDR2 YYDKDF (reference sequence). The CDR3 is 16 residues long. The V gene end was trimmed by 4 bases and the J gene end by 0 bases; junction bases not matched to a gene: 7. The CDR3 sequence: CATSMERTGASYEQYF. Written as DNA, the CDR3 is TGTGCCACCAGCATGGAGCGGACAGGGGCCTCCTACGAGCAGTACTTC.

This clonotype was counted only a few times. This chain connects TRBV4-1 to TRBJ1-6; no clear D. The germline V and J ends were trimmed by 0 bases and 2 bases, with 11 bases remaining between them. This CDR3 is built from 17 residues. Germline assignment: CDR1 MGHRA and CDR2 YSYEKL. The CDR3 nucleotides are TGCGCCAGCAGCCAAGAGGAACCCGGCGCCTATAATTCACCCCTCCACTTT. Translated, it gives CASSQEEPGAYNSPLHF.

This clonotype was counted a few times. The gene calls are TRBV12-5 and TRBJ2-7, with D perhaps TRBD1 (6 bases). V lost 0 bases, J lost 2 bases, and 14 bases lay in between. CDR1 and CDR2 from the germline V gene are LGHNT and FRNRAP. The CDR3 is made up of 16 amino acids. This CDR3 is CASGLVLGQFTYEQYF. The DNA for the CDR3 is TGTGCTAGTGGTTTGGTACTTGGACAGTTCACCTACGAGCAGTACTTC. Full variable domain (remainder filled in from reference TRBV12-5 and TRBJ2-7): DARVTQTPRHKVTEMGQEVTMRCQPILGHNTVFWYRQTMMQGLELLAYFRNRAPLDDSGMPKDRFSAEMPDATLATLKIQPSEPRDSAVYFCASGLVLGQFTYEQYFGPGTRLTVT.